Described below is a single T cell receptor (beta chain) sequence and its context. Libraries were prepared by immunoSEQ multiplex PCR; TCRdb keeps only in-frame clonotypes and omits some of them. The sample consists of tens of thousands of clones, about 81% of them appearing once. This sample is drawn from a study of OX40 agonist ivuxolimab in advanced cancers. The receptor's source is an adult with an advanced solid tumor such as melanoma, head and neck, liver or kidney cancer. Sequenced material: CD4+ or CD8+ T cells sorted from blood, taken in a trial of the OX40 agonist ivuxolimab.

The CDR3 coding sequence is TGTGCCAGCAGCTCAAGGGGGGCGGGCACTGAAGCTTTCTTT. It translates to CASSSRGAGTEAFF. The chain recombines TRBV5-4 with TRBJ1-1; possibly TRBD1 for D (6 bases). CDR1 SGHNT and CDR2 YYREEE come from the germline V gene (reference sequence). The CDR3 contains 14 residues. V lost 3 bases to trimming and J lost 4 bases, with 13 bases between them. Variable domain in full (rest from reference TRBV5-4 and TRBJ1-1): ETGVTQSPTHLIKTRGQQVTLRCSSQSGHNTVSWYQQALGQGPQFIFQYYREEENGRGNFPPRFSGLQFPNYSSELNVNALELDDSALYLCASSSRGAGTEAFFGQGTRLTVV.